This T cell receptor (beta chain) was documented in a study of shared clonotypes between healthy human individuals. General study results and limits: In this cohort, only blood was sampled, and tissue repertoires likely differ.

Clones were sequenced by immunoSEQ multiplex PCR, and TCRdb holds only the in-frame ones, with some missing. The sample yields 450,000 to 600,000 clones, about 80% seen once. Of note for this clone: The antigen remains undetermined.

Healthy adults negative for HIV, lacking recent acute infections or vaccinations, served as donors. Unsorted samples, those not sorted, used approximately 100 million PBMCs for genomic DNA. The sequenced sample was PBMCs. This clonotype was sampled from a woman in her thirties or forties in good health. Some clones in this sample may be carry-over from other donors' samples.

The CDR3: CASSPLPEQYF. As DNA, the CDR3 is TGTGCCAGCAGTCCCTTGCCCGAGCAGTACTTC. This rearrangement joins TRBV28 to TRBJ2-7; no clear D gene. V dropped 5 bases and J dropped 6 bases, with 8 bases sitting between them. The CDR3 covers 11 residues. CDR1 is MDHEN, CDR2 SYDVKM, per germline.